The entry below describes one T cell receptor (beta chain). Its cognate antigen is unknown. This entry comes from a study of graft-versus-host responses after intestinal transplantation. Study information: Grafts were multivisceral, liver-intestinal, or isolated intestinal. General study results and limits: There were GvH clones found in recipient marrow, and some of them appeared first in ileum or blood.

Assay used: immunoSEQ multiplex PCR; TCRdb lists only in-frame clones, some missing. In the table there are about 16,000 clones, approximately 95% of which are singletons. This CDR3 region has 14 residues. CDR1 and CDR2 from the germline V gene are MNHEY and SMNVEV (reference sequence). The trim removed 0 bases at V and 11 bases at J, leaving 9 bases unmatched. The clonotype was recovered from a human patient who received an intestinal transplant, so some T cells may come from the graft donor. This chain connects TRBV27 to TRBJ2-5; 7 bases map to TRBD1. The sequences come from PBMCs, collected 23 days after intestinal transplant. The CDR3 is CASSLSAGGLEQYF. The DNA of the CDR3 is TGTGCCAGCAGTTTATCGGCAGGGGGTCTTGAGCAGTACTTC.